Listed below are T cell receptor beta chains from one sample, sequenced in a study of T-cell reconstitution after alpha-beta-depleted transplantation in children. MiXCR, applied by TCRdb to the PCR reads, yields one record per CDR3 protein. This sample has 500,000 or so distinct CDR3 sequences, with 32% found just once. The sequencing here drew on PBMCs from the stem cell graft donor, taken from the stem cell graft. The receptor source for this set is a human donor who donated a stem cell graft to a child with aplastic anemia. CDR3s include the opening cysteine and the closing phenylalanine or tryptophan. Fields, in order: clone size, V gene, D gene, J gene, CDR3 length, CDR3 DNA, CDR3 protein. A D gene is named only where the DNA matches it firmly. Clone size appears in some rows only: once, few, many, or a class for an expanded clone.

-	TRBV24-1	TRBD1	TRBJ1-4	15	TGTGCCACCAGTGGAGGACAGGGAAGAAATGAAAAACTGTTTTTT	CATSGGQGRNEKLFF
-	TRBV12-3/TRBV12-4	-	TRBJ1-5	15	TGTGCCAGCACCCAGACAGCCTTAAGCAATCAGCCCCAGCATTTT	CASTQTALSNQPQHF
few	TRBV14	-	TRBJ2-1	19	TGTGCCAGCAGCCAAGAAGCCCCTTGGGAAGGGGGTGCCTACAATGAGCAGTTCTTC	CASSQEAPWEGGAYNEQFF
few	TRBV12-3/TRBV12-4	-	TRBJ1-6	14	TGTGCCAGCAGTTGGGATCGGCGTAATTCACCCCTCCACTTT	CASSWDRRNSPLHF
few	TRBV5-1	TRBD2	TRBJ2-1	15	TGCGCCAGCGGAATAAGTTGGCTAGCGGACAATGAGCAGTTCTTC	CASGISWLADNEQFF
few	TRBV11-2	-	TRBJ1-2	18	TGTGCCAGCAGCTTAGGAGGCGTGGGGGACGGTGGAAACTATGGCTACACCTTC	CASSLGGVGDGGNYGYTF
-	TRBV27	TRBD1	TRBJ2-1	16	TGTGCCAGCAGTTGGACAGGCAAACGCTCCTACAATGAGCAGTTCTTC	CASSWTGKRSYNEQFF
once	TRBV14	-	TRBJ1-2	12	TGTGCCAGCAGCCAAGTGCGGACCAACTGCACCTTC	CASSQVRTNCTF
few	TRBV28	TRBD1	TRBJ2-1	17	TGTGCCAGCAGTTCTTGGGACAGCGGTCAGAAAGACAATGAGCAGTTCTTC	CASSSWDSGQKDNEQFF
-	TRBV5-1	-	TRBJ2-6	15	TGCGCCAGCAGCCCATTGGGTACCGGGGCCAACGTCCTGACTTTC	CASSPLGTGANVLTF
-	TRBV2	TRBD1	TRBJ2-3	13	TGTGCCAGCAGGGGACAGTTGACAGATACGCAGTATTTT	CASRGQLTDTQYF
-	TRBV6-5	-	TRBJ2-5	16	TGTGCCAGCAGTTACTCCGGGGGCAGGGGCCAAGAGACCCAGTACTTC	CASSYSGGRGQETQYF
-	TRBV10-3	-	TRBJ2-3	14	TGTGCCATCAGTGTGGGAGGATCGACAGATACGCAGTATTTT	CAISVGGSTDTQYF
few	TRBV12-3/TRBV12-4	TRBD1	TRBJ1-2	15	TGTGCCAGCAGTGAGGGGACGGGAGGGGGCAAGGGCTACACCTTC	CASSEGTGGGKGYTF
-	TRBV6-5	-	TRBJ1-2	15	TGTGCCAGCTTGTCAGGGAGGGAGGGAGGCTATGGCTACACCTTC	CASLSGREGGYGYTF
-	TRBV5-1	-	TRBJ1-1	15	TGCGCCAGCAGCTTGACTCGGCTCGGAAACACTGAAGCTTTCTTT	CASSLTRLGNTEAFF
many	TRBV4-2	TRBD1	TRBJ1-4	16	TGTGCCAGCAGCCAAGATGGGACAGGGGATAATGAAAAACTGTTTTTT	CASSQDGTGDNEKLFF
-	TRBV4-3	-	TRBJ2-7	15	TGCGCCAGCAGCCAAGATCGGGGCTCACCCTACGAGCAGTACTTC	CASSQDRGSPYEQYF
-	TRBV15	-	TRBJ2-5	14	TGTGCCACCAGCAGAGATCCGGTGGAAGAGACCCAGTACTTC	CATSRDPVEETQYF
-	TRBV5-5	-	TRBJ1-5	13	TGTGCCAGCAGCTTCCTTGTCGATCAGCCCCAGCATTTT	CASSFLVDQPQHF
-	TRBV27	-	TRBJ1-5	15	TGTGCCAGCAGTTTAAGGGGTCCGGCGGGTCAGCCCCAGCATTTT	CASSLRGPAGQPQHF
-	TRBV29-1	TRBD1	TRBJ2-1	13	TGCAGCGTGGAGGGACAGGTCCCCCTTGCGCAGTTCTTC	CSVEGQVPLAQFF
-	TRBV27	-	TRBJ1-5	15	TGTGCCAGCAGCAACCGACAGAGTAGCAATCAGCCCCAGCATTTT	CASSNRQSSNQPQHF
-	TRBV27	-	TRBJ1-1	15	TGTGCCAGCAGTTCCCAACCCCGGGGGAACACTGAAGCTTTCTTT	CASSSQPRGNTEAFF
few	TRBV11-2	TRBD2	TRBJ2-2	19	TGTGCCAGCAGCTCCCAAAGTAGACTAGCGGGAGGGCCCGGCGGGGAGCTGTTTTTT	CASSSQSRLAGGPGGELFF
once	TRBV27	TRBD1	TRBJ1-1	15	TGTGCCAGCAGTCCCCACAGGGGGCTGAACACTGAAGCTTTCTTT	CASSPHRGLNTEAFF
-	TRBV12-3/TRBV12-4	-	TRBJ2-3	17	TGTGCCAGCAGTTTAGCGTTTTCAGGGGTCGGCACAGATACGCAGTATTTT	CASSLAFSGVGTDTQYF
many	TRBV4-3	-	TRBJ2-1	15	TGCGCCAGCAGAAGGGACCCGAGCTCCTACAATGAGCAGTTCTTC	CASRRDPSSYNEQFF
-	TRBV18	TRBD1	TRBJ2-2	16	TGTGCCAGCTCACCGCCACAGGGGGCCGCCCCCGGGGAGCTGTTTTTT	CASSPPQGAAPGELFF
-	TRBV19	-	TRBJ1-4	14	TGTGCCAGTAGTATAAGTGGGAATCGGAAAAAACTGTTTTTT	CASSISGNRKKLFF
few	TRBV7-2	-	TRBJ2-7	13	TGTGCCAGCAGCTTAGGGCCGGGTTGGGAGCAGTACTTC	CASSLGPGWEQYF
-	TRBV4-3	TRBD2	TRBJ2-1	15	TGCGCCAGCAGCCAACCAGAGCGGGGAAGAAATGAGCAGTTCTTC	CASSQPERGRNEQFF
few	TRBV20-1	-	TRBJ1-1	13	TGCAGTGCCTTCGGGGGACGGAACACTGAAGCTTTCTTT	CSAFGGRNTEAFF
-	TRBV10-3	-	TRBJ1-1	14	TGTGCCATCAGTGCTACGGGAACCAACACTGAAGCTTTCTTT	CAISATGTNTEAFF
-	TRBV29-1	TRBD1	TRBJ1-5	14	TGCAGCGTTCAAGGGGGCGGAACTTCTCAGCCCCAGCATTTT	CSVQGGGTSQPQHF
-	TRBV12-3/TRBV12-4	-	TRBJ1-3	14	TGTGCCAGCAGTTTTAGGACGGCTGGAAACACCATATATTTT	CASSFRTAGNTIYF
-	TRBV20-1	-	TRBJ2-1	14	TGCAGTCCCCTAACCCTAGCCGGAGGTAATGAGCAGTTCTTC	CSPLTLAGGNEQFF
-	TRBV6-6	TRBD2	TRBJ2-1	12	TGTGCCAGCCGAGCGGGAGTGGGTGAGCAGTTCTTC	CASRAGVGEQFF
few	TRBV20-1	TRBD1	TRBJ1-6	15	TGCAGCGGAGCTAAGGACAGGGGGCGAAATTCACCCCTCCACTTT	CSGAKDRGRNSPLHF
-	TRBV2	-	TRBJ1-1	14	TGTGCCAGAACGTCGGGGACTAGAGGGACTGAAGCTTTCTTT	CARTSGTRGTEAFF
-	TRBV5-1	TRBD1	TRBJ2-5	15	TGCGCCAGCAGCCATCGACAGGGGGGACAAGAGACCCAGTACTTC	CASSHRQGGQETQYF
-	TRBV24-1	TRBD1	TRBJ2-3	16	TGTGCCACCAGTGATCGGGACAGGGGGAACACAGATACGCAGTATTTT	CATSDRDRGNTDTQYF
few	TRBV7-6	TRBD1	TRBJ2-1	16	TGTGCCAGCAGCTTCACCGGGACAGGGTCCTTCAATGAGCAGTTCTTC	CASSFTGTGSFNEQFF
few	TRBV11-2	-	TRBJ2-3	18	TGTGCCAGCAGCCCGGTACGGGCGACTAGTAAGGAGCTCGTTACGCAGTATTTT	CASSPVRATSKELVTQYF
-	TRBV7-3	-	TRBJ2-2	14	TGTGCCAGCAGCCCTCAGGCGGGCTCCGGGGAGCTGTTTTTT	CASSPQAGSGELFF
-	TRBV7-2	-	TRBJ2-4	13	TGTGCCAGCAGCTCCCTGGCGGGGAATATTCAGTACTTC	CASSSLAGNIQYF